This is a list of T cell receptor beta chains from one sample in a study of cytomegalovirus exposure and HLA in healthy donors. Libraries were prepared by immunoSEQ multiplex PCR; TCRdb keeps only in-frame clonotypes and omits some of them. Here the sample spans over 100,000 clones, roughly nine tenths being singletons. Sequencing was done on a sample of PBMCs. The source of these receptors is a woman aged 18-35 years in good health and CMV-seronegative. The CDR3 runs from the conserved cysteine through the conserved F or W. Fields, in order: V gene, J gene, D gene, clone size, CDR3 DNA, CDR3 protein. A D gene is named only where the DNA matches it firmly. Some rows mark clone size as missing; the rest say once, few, many or name a class of expanded clone.

V gene: TRBV15; J gene: TRBJ2-7; D gene: .; clone size: once; CDR3 DNA: TGTGCCACCACACCAACTGTCCCTTCCACCGAGCAGTACTTC; CDR3 protein: CATTPTVPSTEQYF
V gene: TRBV7-8; J gene: TRBJ1-5; D gene: .; clone size: .; CDR3 DNA: TGTGCCAGCAGCTTAGCGCCCGCAACGGGTCAGCCCCAGCATTTT; CDR3 protein: CASSLAPATGQPQHF
V gene: TRBV5-6; J gene: TRBJ2-5; D gene: .; clone size: once; CDR3 DNA: TGTGCCAGCAGCTTGGATGCGGGGCGGGAGACCCAGTACTTC; CDR3 protein: CASSLDAGRETQYF
V gene: TRBV5-1; J gene: TRBJ1-1; D gene: TRBD1; clone size: once; CDR3 DNA: TGCGCCAGCCGACAGGGGTGGGACACTGAAGCTTTCTTT; CDR3 protein: CASRQGWDTEAFF
V gene: TRBV5-1; J gene: TRBJ2-1; D gene: .; clone size: .; CDR3 DNA: TGCGCCAGCAGCTTGGAGAGAAGCTCCTACAATGAGCAGTTCTTC; CDR3 protein: CASSLERSSYNEQFF
V gene: TRBV19; J gene: TRBJ1-1; D gene: TRBD1; clone size: .; CDR3 DNA: TGTGCCAGTAGTGACAGGGGCTCGAACACTGAAGCTTTCTTT; CDR3 protein: CASSDRGSNTEAFF
V gene: TRBV6-1; J gene: TRBJ1-2; D gene: .; clone size: .; CDR3 DNA: TGTGCCAGCACGCCTGGCGGGCCGAACTATGGCTACACCTTC; CDR3 protein: CASTPGGPNYGYTF
V gene: TRBV7-2; J gene: TRBJ2-1; D gene: TRBD2; clone size: .; CDR3 DNA: TGTGCCAGCAGCTTACCGGCGGGGGGCGGGGAGCAGTTCTTC; CDR3 protein: CASSLPAGGGEQFF
V gene: TRBV7-9; J gene: TRBJ2-7; D gene: .; clone size: .; CDR3 DNA: TGTGCCAGCAGCTTTTCGGGTCGACACGAGCAGTACTTC; CDR3 protein: CASSFSGRHEQYF
V gene: TRBV9; J gene: TRBJ1-4; D gene: .; clone size: .; CDR3 DNA: TGTGCCAGCAGCGTAGGGGCGACCATTGGTGAAAAACTGTTTTTT; CDR3 protein: CASSVGATIGEKLFF
V gene: TRBV5-4; J gene: TRBJ2-1; D gene: TRBD2; clone size: .; CDR3 DNA: TGTGCCAGCAGCGACGGGGGGGCCTACAATGAGCAGTTCTTC; CDR3 protein: CASSDGGAYNEQFF